This T cell receptor (beta chain) stems from a study of T cells in Graves' hyperthyroidism and ophthalmopathy. From RNA transcripts, TCR beta CDR3 regions were amplified. Carried out on the TCR CDR3, a first-round RT-PCR used the HTBI primer set. TCRdb passed the multiplex PCR reads through MiXCR, listing each CDR3 protein once. The sample lists about 840,000 distinct CDR3 sequences, roughly 40% occurring once. If no ophthalmopathy progression occurred within 18 months, Graves' hyperthyroidism was stable. Any patient presenting with uncontrolled infection, other autoimmune disease, pregnancy or lactation was left out. Whole-study results and caveats: The blood repertoire included most of the expanded thyroid clonotypes above 0.001. Classification by a 13 V-J model distinguished ophthalmopathy from stable hyperthyroidism.

As regards this clonotype: What it recognizes is unknown.

The CDR3 is 14 amino acids. V dropped 4 bases and J dropped 4 bases, with 14 bases sitting between them. CDR1 SGDLS and CDR2 YYNGEE come from the germline V gene. Material: blood. The origin of this receptor is a man aged 18 to 30 with Graves' hyperthyroidism. The gene calls are TRBV9 and TRBJ1-1; D is perhaps TRBD1 (5 bases). In DNA form, the CDR3 reads TGTGCCAGCAGCTTGGGAGGCAGGGCCACTGAAGCTTTCTTT. Translated, it gives CASSLGGRATEAFF.